Sequencing of this TCR beta chain was carried out in a study of technical replicates of blood from a few donors. The CDR3 extends over 16 amino acids. Germline V lookup: CDR1 MGHRA, CDR2 YSYEKL. V shed 0 bases and J shed 1 base, with 9 bases lying between them. Clones were sequenced by immunoSEQ multiplex PCR, and TCRdb holds only the in-frame ones, with some missing. The sample has approximately 79,000 clones, roughly 96% seen once. This rearrangement joins TRBV4-1 to TRBJ2-2; D gene uncertain. The sample consisted of T cells isolated from PBMCs. This TCR derives from a human donor in good health. CDR3 nucleotides: TGCGCCAGCAGCCAAGAATCGCCCGGGAACACCGGGGAGCTGTTTTTT. Amino acids: CASSQESPGNTGELFF.